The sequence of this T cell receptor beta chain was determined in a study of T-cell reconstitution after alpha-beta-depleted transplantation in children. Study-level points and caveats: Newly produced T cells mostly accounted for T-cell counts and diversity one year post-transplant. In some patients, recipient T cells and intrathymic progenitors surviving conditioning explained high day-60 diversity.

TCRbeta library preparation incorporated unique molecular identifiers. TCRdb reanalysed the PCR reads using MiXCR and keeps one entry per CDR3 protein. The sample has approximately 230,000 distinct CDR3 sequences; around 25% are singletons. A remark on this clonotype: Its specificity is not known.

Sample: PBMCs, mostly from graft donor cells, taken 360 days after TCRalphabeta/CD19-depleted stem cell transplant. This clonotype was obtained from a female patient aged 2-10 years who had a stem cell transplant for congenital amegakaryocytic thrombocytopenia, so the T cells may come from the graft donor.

The CDR3 region is CASSFFPGLAGRETQYF. The CDR3 DNA follows: TGTGCCAGCAGTTTCTTCCCCGGACTAGCGGGGCGAGAGACCCAGTACTTC. The chain uses TRBV12-3 or TRBV12-4 and TRBJ2-5; 12 bases align to TRBD2. The V gene end was trimmed by 3 bases and the J gene end by 4 bases; junction bases not matched to a gene: 9. The CDR3 extends over 17 amino acids.